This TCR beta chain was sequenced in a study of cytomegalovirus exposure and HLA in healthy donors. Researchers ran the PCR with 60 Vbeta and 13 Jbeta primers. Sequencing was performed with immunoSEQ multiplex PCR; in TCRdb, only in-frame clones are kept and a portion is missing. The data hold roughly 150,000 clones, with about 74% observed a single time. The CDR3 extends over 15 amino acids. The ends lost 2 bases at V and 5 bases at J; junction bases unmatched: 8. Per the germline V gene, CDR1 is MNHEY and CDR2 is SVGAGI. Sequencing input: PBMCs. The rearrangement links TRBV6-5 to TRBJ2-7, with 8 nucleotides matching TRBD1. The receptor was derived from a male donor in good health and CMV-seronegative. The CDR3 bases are TGTGCCAGCAGTTACATGGGCAGGGGGCGCAACGAGCAGTACTTC. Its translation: CASSYMGRGRNEQYF.